The T cell receptor beta chain under discussion was sequenced for a study of regulatory T cells in long-lasting Graves disease. Overall study results and limits: A greater number of public clonotypes (fewer than 3,000) was shared by persistent patients than by new patients (around 970). The TCR repertoire of persistent Graves' patients was less diverse than that of newly diagnosed ones.

The authors built TCR beta libraries using iRepertoire HTBI primers and Arm-PCR of CDR3 regions. TCRdb re-derived calls from the multiplex PCR reads in MiXCR, one entry per CDR3 protein. Among over 350,000 distinct CDR3 sequences listed, less than 25% were seen once. This CDR3 has 16 residues. The junction had 13 bases not matched to a gene; V was cut back by 6 bases and J by 6 bases. In germline, CDR1 is MNHEY, CDR2 SMNVEV (reference sequence). As to time point: persistent/refractory GD, antithyroid drugs over 5 years with positive TRAb. With RNA extracted from PBMCs as input, the TCR library was made. This clonotype was detected a few times. Its antigen remains unknown.

This clonotype was obtained from a female donor with Graves disease. The sample consisted of peripheral blood mononuclear cells (PBMCs), taken when the disease was refractory, from a patient treated with antithyroid drugs. This sequence joins TRBV27 and TRBJ2-7, with 11 bases aligning to TRBD2. CDR3 DNA sequence: TGTGCCAGCAGCCGGACCTCCGGGACTAGCGGTTTCGAGCAGTACTTC. It is translated as CASSRTSGTSGFEQYF.